Here is one T cell receptor (beta chain) with its context. Per the original data handling: Cell counts per sample came from amplifying reference gene primers. TCRdb's table, derived via immunoSEQ multiplex PCR, lists solely in-frame clones and lacks some. V and J calls plus clone size are reproduced from that table; the DNA served to infer D and trimming. Here the sample spans 130,000 to 150,000 clones, about 85% being singletons. Trimming took off 0 bases at V and 8 bases at J, with 13 bases between the two ends. From germline, CDR1 is SGHAT and CDR2 FQNNGV. The CDR3 length is 14 residues. The data were obtained in a study of blood T cell repertoires in COVID-19. As for the study in general: Sites across the United States, Italy and Spain contributed samples from acute and convalescent COVID-19. PBMCs, B-cell-depleted T cells, or T cells provided the cDNA or gDNA that made up the material.

This chain connects TRBV11-2 to TRBJ1-2, with TRBD1 as a possible D gene (5 bases). The origin of this receptor is a human donor with acute or convalescent COVID-19. The donor label of this sample is uncertain. Material for sequencing was peripheral blood. CDR3: CASSLDSWGQGYTF. CDR3 coding DNA: TGTGCCAGCAGCTTAGATAGTTGGGGCCAGGGCTACACCTTC.